This T cell receptor beta chain was obtained from a study of T cell repertoires in cytomegalovirus infection. The CDR3 is 12 amino acids. From germline, CDR1 is SNHLY and CDR2 FYNNEI. V gave up 6 bases and J gave up 4 bases, with 10 bases separating them. TCRdb ran MiXCR on the reads and lists one entry per CDR3 protein. The sample consists of more than 150,000 distinct CDR3 sequences, about 20% of them appearing once. Sequences were obtained from PBMCs. V usage is TRBV2 and J usage is TRBJ2-7; D might be TRBD1 or TRBD2, each matching 5 bases. The source is a human donor in good health (CMV status not recorded). Some clones in this sample may be carry-over from other donors' samples. CDR3 bases: TGTGCCAGCAGATGGGACGAATACGAGCAGTACTTC. Translated: CASRWDEYEQYF.